This T cell receptor (beta chain) was retrieved from a study of blood T cell repertoires in COVID-19. The CDR3 is 14 residues long. V was pared by 0 bases and J by 2 bases, with 9 bases between. CDR1 and CDR2 (germline): SGHRS, YFSETQ. The table came from immunoSEQ multiplex PCR; TCRdb's copy has only in-frame clones and leaves some out. The sample yields about 200,000 clones, about 89% seen once. Source material: peripheral blood. The TCR sequence derives from a man aged 40-50 years with acute or convalescent COVID-19. V gene TRBV5-1 combines with J gene TRBJ2-7; TRBD1 might be the D (5 bases). The CDR3 sequence is CASSLGGPTYEQYF. Written as DNA, the CDR3 is TGCGCCAGCAGCTTGGGGGGCCCAACCTACGAGCAGTACTTC.